This TCR delta chain was captured by sequencing in a study of Vδ1+ human thymocytes. The template was reverse-transcribed extracted RNA. Pooled V-gene forward primers with one constant-region reverse primer generated the CDR3 amplicons by multiplex PCR. With CATT, TCRdb re-called clones from the multiplex PCR reads. In the table there are 20,000 to 25,000 delta-chain clones, approximately 32% of which are singletons. V lost 2 bases to trimming and J lost 2 bases, with 18 bases between them. Germline V gives CDR1 TSWWSYY, CDR2 QGS. This CDR3 is 17 amino acids long. Vdelta1+ thymocyte sorts reached between about 96% and 99.6% purity. On this clone itself: Its target is unknown.

Points from the study as a whole: Highly polyclonal TRG and TRD repertoires with Gaussian CDR3 length distributions appeared in thymus. Despite high sort purity, roughly 18% of thymic T cell receptor delta sequences were Vdelta2.

The clonotype originates from a boy under three years old who had congenital heart surgery. Sequencing was carried out using Vdelta1+ gamma-delta thymocytes from the thymus. Subset given: FACS-sorted CD3+ TCRalphabeta- TCRVdelta1+ TCRVdelta2- thymocytes. This chain uses TRDV1 with TRDJ1; D might be TRDD3 (5 bases). CDR3 region: CALGEIRCDTRTDKLIF. CDR3 nucleotides: TGTGCTCTTGGGGAAATCAGGTGTGATACCCGAACCGATAAACTCATCTTT.